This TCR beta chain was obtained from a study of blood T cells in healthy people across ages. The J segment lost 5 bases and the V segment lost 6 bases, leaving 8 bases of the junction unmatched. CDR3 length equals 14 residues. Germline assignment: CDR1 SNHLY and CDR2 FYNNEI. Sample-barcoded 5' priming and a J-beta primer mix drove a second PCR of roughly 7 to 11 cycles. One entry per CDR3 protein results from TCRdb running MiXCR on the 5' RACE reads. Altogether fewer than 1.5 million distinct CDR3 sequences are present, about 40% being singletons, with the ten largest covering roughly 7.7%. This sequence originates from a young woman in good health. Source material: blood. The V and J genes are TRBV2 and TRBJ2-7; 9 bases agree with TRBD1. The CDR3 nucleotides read TGTGCCAGCAGCGCCGGGACAGGGATGGACGAGCAGTACTTC. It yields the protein CASSAGTGMDEQYF.